The rows below give T cell receptor beta chains drawn from one sample of a study of T cells in Graves' hyperthyroidism and ophthalmopathy. One entry per CDR3 protein, called by TCRdb with MiXCR from the multiplex PCR reads. The sample includes about 160,000 distinct CDR3 sequences, 9.4% seen only once; the top ten take around 20%. The sequenced material came from blood. The receptors stem from a woman aged 18-30 years with Graves' hyperthyroidism that later progressed to Graves' ophthalmopathy. CDR3s include the opening cysteine and the closing phenylalanine or tryptophan. The order of the fields is V gene, D gene, clone size, J gene, CDR3 length, CDR3 protein, CDR3 DNA. D genes are given only for firm matches. Clone size appears in some rows only: once, few, many, or a class for an expanded clone.

V: TRBV7-9; D: -; size: many; J: TRBJ2-5; length: 14; CDR3: CASSLAGPRETQYF; DNA: TGTGCCAGCAGCTTAGCGGGACCAAGGGAGACCCAGTACTTC
V: TRBV2; D: -; size: -; J: TRBJ2-7; length: 12; CDR3: CASSFTGHIRDF; DNA: TGTGCCAGCAGTTTTACGGGACATATCAGGGACTTC
V: TRBV10-1; D: -; size: many; J: TRBJ1-5; length: 18; CDR3: CASSEPVGRVGSNQPQHF; DNA: TGCGCCAGCAGTGAGCCCGTTGGCAGGGTGGGGAGCAATCAGCCCCAGCATTTT
V: TRBV30; D: TRBD2; size: -; J: TRBJ2-5; length: 17; CDR3: CAWSEAETSGRLETQYF; DNA: TGTGCCTGGAGTGAAGCCGAAACTAGCGGGAGATTGGAGACCCAGTACTTC
V: TRBV7-9; D: -; size: many; J: TRBJ2-7; length: 14; CDR3: CASSFEGRAYEQYF; DNA: TGTGCCAGCAGCTTTGAGGGCAGGGCCTACGAGCAGTACTTC
V: TRBV6-1; D: TRBD1; size: many; J: TRBJ1-3; length: 15; CDR3: CASSSLDRGAHTIYF; DNA: TGTGCCAGCAGTTCCTTGGACAGGGGGGCACACACCATATATTTT
V: TRBV7-9; D: -; size: many; J: TRBJ1-1; length: 14; CDR3: CASSFGAMNTEAFF; DNA: TGTGCCAGCAGCTTTGGGGCCATGAACACTGAAGCTTTCTTT
V: TRBV11-2; D: -; size: many; J: TRBJ1-1; length: 15; CDR3: CASSLGQGLITEAFF; DNA: TGTGCCAGCAGCTTGGGCCAGGGGTTGATTACTGAAGCTTTCTTT
V: TRBV11-2; D: TRBD2; size: many; J: TRBJ2-1; length: 14; CDR3: CASSREGAYNEQFF; DNA: TGTGCCAGCAGTCGGGAGGGGGCCTACAATGAGCAGTTCTTC
V: TRBV30; D: TRBD1; size: many; J: TRBJ1-1; length: 12; CDR3: CAWARGLAEAFF; DNA: TGTGCCTGGGCCAGGGGGCTCGCTGAAGCTTTCTTT
V: TRBV20-1; D: TRBD1; size: many; J: TRBJ1-1; length: 13; CDR3: CSASQGDDTEAFF; DNA: TGCAGTGCGTCGCAGGGGGACGACACTGAAGCTTTCTTT
V: TRBV7-9; D: TRBD2; size: many; J: TRBJ2-1; length: 15; CDR3: CASTEGVSGNNEQFF; DNA: TGTGCCAGCACCGAAGGAGTTAGCGGGAACAATGAGCAGTTCTTC
V: TRBV18; D: TRBD1; size: many; J: TRBJ2-1; length: 14; CDR3: CASSRDRVYNEQFF; DNA: TGTGCCAGCTCACGGGACAGGGTATACAATGAGCAGTTCTTC
V: TRBV5-1; D: TRBD2; size: many; J: TRBJ2-7; length: 15; CDR3: CASSLTSASSYEQYF; DNA: TGCGCCAGCAGCTTGACTAGCGCTAGCTCCTACGAGCAGTACTTC
V: TRBV12-3/TRBV12-4; D: TRBD1; size: many; J: TRBJ1-1; length: 14; CDR3: CASSSGQVYTEAFF; DNA: TGTGCCAGCAGTTCGGGACAGGTTTACACTGAAGCTTTCTTT
V: TRBV5-4; D: -; size: -; J: TRBJ2-1; length: 15; CDR3: CASTSGHSSYNEQFF; DNA: TGTGCCAGCACCTCCGGGCACAGCTCCTACAATGAGCAGTTCTTC
V: TRBV6-1; D: -; size: many; J: TRBJ2-3; length: 16; CDR3: CASSPILTGATDTQYF; DNA: TGTGCCAGCAGCCCGATCCTGACGGGGGCCACAGATACGCAGTATTTT
V: TRBV28; D: -; size: many; J: TRBJ1-6; length: 14; CDR3: CASSLGSVNSPLHF; DNA: TGTGCCAGCAGTTTAGGTTCAGTTAATTCACCCCTCCACTTT
V: TRBV7-3; D: TRBD1; size: many; J: TRBJ1-1; length: 13; CDR3: CASSRQGSTEAFF; DNA: TGTGCCAGCAGCAGACAGGGGAGCACTGAAGCTTTCTTT
V: TRBV20-1; D: -; size: many; J: TRBJ1-1; length: 14; CDR3: CSASQGNMNTEAFF; DNA: TGCAGTGCTAGTCAGGGAAACATGAACACTGAAGCTTTCTTT
V: TRBV20-1; D: TRBD2; size: many; J: TRBJ2-1; length: 14; CDR3: CSAWTSGGYNEQFF; DNA: TGCAGTGCGTGGACTAGCGGGGGGTACAATGAGCAGTTCTTC
V: TRBV19; D: -; size: many; J: TRBJ1-6; length: 13; CDR3: CASSVHRDSPLHF; DNA: TGTGCCAGTAGTGTTCACAGGGATTCACCCCTCCACTTT
V: TRBV10-2; D: -; size: many; J: TRBJ1-1; length: 10; CDR3: CATLNTEAFF; DNA: TGCGCCACCCTAAACACTGAAGCTTTCTTT
V: TRBV7-9; D: -; size: many; J: TRBJ2-1; length: 15; CDR3: CASKWGDGSYNEQFF; DNA: TGTGCCAGCAAATGGGGGGATGGCTCCTACAATGAGCAGTTCTTC
V: TRBV19; D: -; size: -; J: TRBJ1-5; length: 14; CDR3: CASRPTGFNQPQHF; DNA: TGTGCCAGTAGGCCTACAGGGTTCAATCAGCCCCAGCATTTT
V: TRBV28; D: TRBD1; size: many; J: TRBJ2-2; length: 16; CDR3: CASTTTTGENTGELFF; DNA: TGTGCCAGCACCACTACGACAGGGGAGAACACCGGGGAGCTGTTTTTT